Listed here is a single T cell receptor beta chain. What it binds is not known. This entry belongs to a study of shared clonotypes between healthy human individuals. Study-wide results and limits: A handful of donors showed sharing of about 4.8% of naive CD4 clonotypes. Large depth notwithstanding, sorted-subset sequencing proved incomplete by rarefaction. Specimens sampled were limited to blood, with tissue repertoires likely differing.

CD45RO-negative CD8 cells positively selected for CCR7 made up the naive population, which excluded terminally differentiated effector memory CD45RA+ cells. The deep-level immunoSEQ assay was used. The assay was immunoSEQ multiplex PCR, and TCRdb's table has in-frame clones only and misses some. This sample has about 680,000 clones; about 90% occur once, and the top ten carry 24%. Germline V gene sequence: CDR1 SGHAT, CDR2 FQNNGV. This CDR3 contains 16 residues. J was trimmed by 0 bases and V by 5 bases; bases with no gene match: 3. The chain is built from TRBV11-2 and TRBJ2-5, with TRBD2 matching over 13 bases. The sequencing input was naive CD8+ T cells sorted from blood. The sequence came from a man aged 25-40 years in good health. The CDR3 reads CASSPTSGRNQETQYF. DNA for the CDR3: TGTGCCAGCAGCCCGACTAGCGGGAGGAACCAAGAGACCCAGTACTTC.